Here is one TCR beta chain with its context. The antigen remains unidentified. The table came from immunoSEQ multiplex PCR; TCRdb's copy has only in-frame clones and leaves some out. The sample carries about 49,000 clones, 94% recorded once. From germline, CDR1 is GTSNPN and CDR2 SVGIG (reference sequence). The CDR3 spans 11 residues. The V segment lost 5 bases and the J segment 15 bases; nucleotides outside the gene matches: 6. This sample is part of a study of cytomegalovirus exposure and HLA in healthy donors. Study-wide results and limits: Among TCR beta chains, those listed as cytomegalovirus-associated numbered about 160. In vitro, a few CMV-associated chains proved specific for CMV antigens.

The sequenced sample consisted of PBMCs. This clonotype originated in a woman aged 18-29 years in good health and CMV-seropositive. This rearrangement joins TRBV30 to TRBJ2-1, with 11 bases identical to TRBD2. The CDR3 spells CAWGTSGSPFF. In nucleotides, the CDR3 is TGTGCCTGGGGAACTAGCGGGAGTCCGTTCTTC.